The source of this T cell receptor beta chain is a study of blood T cell repertoires in COVID-19. This CDR3 spans 15 amino acids. V was pared by 6 bases and J by 1 base, with 2 bases of the junction left unmatched. The V gene's germline CDR1 is SEHNR and CDR2 FQNEAQ (reference sequence). Clones were sequenced by immunoSEQ multiplex PCR, and TCRdb holds only the in-frame ones, with some missing. There are some 130,000 clones in the sample; around nine tenths occur only once, and 2% to 2.5% lies in the top ten. The material sequenced was peripheral blood. The clonotype originates from a man aged 65 to 85 with active COVID-19. The rearrangement uses TRBV7-9 and TRBJ2-2; the match to TRBD2 covers 10 bases. The CDR3 DNA sequence: TGTGCCAGCAGACCTAGCGGGAGGAACACCGGGGAGCTGTTTTTT. It encodes CASRPSGRNTGELFF.